Detailed here is one T cell receptor beta chain. Antigen specificity is unknown. The sample originates from a study of beta chain features in type 1 diabetes. In the study overall: Patients looked much like healthy donors when it came to age, gender and cell yields. General study points: The study found moderately but significantly shorter TCRB CDR3s in all four CD4+ subsets of Type 1 diabetes patients.

The study reverse transcribed the entire isolated RNA, so it sequenced expressed TCRB transcripts. TCRdb keeps only in-frame clones here, not all; method: immunoSEQ multiplex PCR. The table lists over 350,000 clones, more than 13% of them singletons. In germline, CDR1 is SGHAT, CDR2 FQNNGV. This CDR3 region has 15 residues. Trimming removed 2 bases from V and 3 bases from J; junction bases left unmatched: 2. The J gene is TRBJ2-2, the V gene TRBV11-2, with 8 bases matching TRBD2. This receptor was obtained from a young woman in good health. Sequenced material: naive CD4+ T cells from blood. CDR3 residues: CASSLTSGYTGELFF. As DNA, the CDR3 is TGTGCCAGCAGCTTAACTAGCGGTTACACCGGGGAGCTGTTTTTT. Filled out from reference TRBV11-2 and TRBJ2-2, the complete variable domain reads EAGVAQSPRYKIIEKRQSVAFWCNPISGHATLYWYQQILGQGPKLLIQFQNNGVVDDSQLPKDRFSAERLKGVDSTLKIQPAKLEDSAVYLCASSLTSGYTGELFFGEGSRLTVL.